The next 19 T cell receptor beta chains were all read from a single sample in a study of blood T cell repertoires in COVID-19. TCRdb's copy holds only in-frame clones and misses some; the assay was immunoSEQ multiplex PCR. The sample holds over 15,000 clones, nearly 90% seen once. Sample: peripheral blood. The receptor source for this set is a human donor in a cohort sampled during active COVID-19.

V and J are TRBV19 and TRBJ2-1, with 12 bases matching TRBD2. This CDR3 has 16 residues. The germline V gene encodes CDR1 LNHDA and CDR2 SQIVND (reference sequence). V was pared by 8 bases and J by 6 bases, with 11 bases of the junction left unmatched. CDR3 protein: CASSRLAGAAGNEQFF. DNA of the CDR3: TGTGCCAGTTCGAGACTAGCGGGAGCAGCAGGCAATGAGCAGTTCTTC.

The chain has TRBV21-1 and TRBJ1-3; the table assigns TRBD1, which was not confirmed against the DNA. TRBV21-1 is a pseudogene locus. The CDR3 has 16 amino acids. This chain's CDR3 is CASSKEGQGIGNTIYF. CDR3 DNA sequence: TGTGCCAGCAGCAAAGAGGGACAGGGGATTGGAAACACCATATATTTT.

CDR3 coding DNA: TGTGCCAGCAGCTCGGGGGGGACAAACCCCTACGAGCAGTACTTC. The encoded protein is CASSSGGTNPYEQYF. V is TRBV11-2 and J is TRBJ2-5; 8 nucleotides match TRBD2. The DNA end lines up better with TRBJ2-7; the J call may be wrong. The CDR3 sequence is 15 residues long. From germline, CDR1 is SGHAT and CDR2 FQNNGV.

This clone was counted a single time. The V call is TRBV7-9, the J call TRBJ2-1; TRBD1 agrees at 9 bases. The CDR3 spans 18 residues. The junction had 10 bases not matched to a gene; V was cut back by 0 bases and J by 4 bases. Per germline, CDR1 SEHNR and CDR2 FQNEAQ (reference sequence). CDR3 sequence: CASSLALPDRGSYNEQFF. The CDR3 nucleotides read TGTGCCAGCAGCTTAGCGCTCCCGGACAGGGGTTCATACAATGAGCAGTTCTTC. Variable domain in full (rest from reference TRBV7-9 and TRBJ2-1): DTGVSQNPRHKITKRGQNVTFRCDPISEHNRLYWYRQTLGQGPEFLTYFQNEAQLEKSRLLSDRFSAERPKGSFSTLEIQRTEQGDSAMYLCASSLALPDRGSYNEQFFGPGTRLTVL.

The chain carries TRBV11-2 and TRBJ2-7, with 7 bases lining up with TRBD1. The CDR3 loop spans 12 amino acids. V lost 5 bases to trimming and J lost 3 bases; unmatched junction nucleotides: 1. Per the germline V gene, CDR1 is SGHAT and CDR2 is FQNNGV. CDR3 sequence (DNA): TGTGCCAGCAGCCGACAGGGCTACGAGCAGTACTTC. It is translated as CASSRQGYEQYF.

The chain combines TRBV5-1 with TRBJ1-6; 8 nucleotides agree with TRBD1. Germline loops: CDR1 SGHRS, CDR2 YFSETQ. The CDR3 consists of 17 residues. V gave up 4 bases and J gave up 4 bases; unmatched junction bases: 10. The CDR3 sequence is CASSRTGGTNYNSPLHF. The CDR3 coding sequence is TGCGCCAGCAGCAGAACAGGGGGAACGAATTATAATTCACCCCTCCACTTT. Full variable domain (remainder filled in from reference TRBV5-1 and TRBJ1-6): KAGVTQTPRYLIKTRGQQVTLSCSPISGHRSVSWYQQTPGQGLQFLFEYFSETQRNKGNFPGRFSGRQFSNSRSEMNVSTLELGDSALYLCASSRTGGTNYNSPLHFGNGTRLTVT.

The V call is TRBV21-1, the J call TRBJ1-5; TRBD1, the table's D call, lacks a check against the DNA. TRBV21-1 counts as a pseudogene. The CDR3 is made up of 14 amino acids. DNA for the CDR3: TGTGCCAGCAGCAAGACAGGAATTAATCAGCCCCAGCATTTT. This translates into CASSKTGINQPQHF.

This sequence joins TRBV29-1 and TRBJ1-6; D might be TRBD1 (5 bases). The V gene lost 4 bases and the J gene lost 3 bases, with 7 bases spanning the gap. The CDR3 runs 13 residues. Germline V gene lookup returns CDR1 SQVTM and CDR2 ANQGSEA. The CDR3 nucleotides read TGCAGCGTTGGAGACAGCTATAATTCACCCCTCCACTTT. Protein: CSVGDSYNSPLHF.

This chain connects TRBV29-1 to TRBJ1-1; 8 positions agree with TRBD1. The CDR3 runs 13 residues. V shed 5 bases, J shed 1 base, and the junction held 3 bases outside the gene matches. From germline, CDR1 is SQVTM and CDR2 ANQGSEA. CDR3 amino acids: CSVRTGRNTEAFF. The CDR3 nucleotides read TGCAGCGTTAGGACAGGGAGGAACACTGAAGCTTTCTTT. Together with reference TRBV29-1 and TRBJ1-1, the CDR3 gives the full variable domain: SAVISQKPSRDICQRGTSLTIQCQVDSQVTMMFWYRQQPGQSLTLIATANQGSEATYESGFVIDKFPISRPNLTFSTLTVSNMSPEDSSIYLCSVRTGRNTEAFFGQGTRLTVV.

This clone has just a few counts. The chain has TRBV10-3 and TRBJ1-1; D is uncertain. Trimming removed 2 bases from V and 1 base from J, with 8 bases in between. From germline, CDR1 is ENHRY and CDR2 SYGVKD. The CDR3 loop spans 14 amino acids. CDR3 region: CAISENAGNTEAFF. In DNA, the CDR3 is TGTGCCATCAGTGAGAATGCGGGGAACACTGAAGCTTTCTTT.

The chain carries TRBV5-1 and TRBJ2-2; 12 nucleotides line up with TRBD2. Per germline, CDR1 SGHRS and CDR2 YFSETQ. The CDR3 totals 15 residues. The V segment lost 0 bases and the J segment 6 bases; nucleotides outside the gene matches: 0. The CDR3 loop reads CASSLGTSGAGELFF. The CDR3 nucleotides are TGCGCCAGCAGCTTGGGGACTAGCGGGGCCGGGGAGCTGTTTTTT.

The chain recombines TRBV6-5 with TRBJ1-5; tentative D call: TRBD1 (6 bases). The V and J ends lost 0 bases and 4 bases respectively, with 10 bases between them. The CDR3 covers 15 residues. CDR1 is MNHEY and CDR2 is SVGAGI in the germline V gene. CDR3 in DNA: TGTGCCAGCAGTTACTCGATAGGACAGAATCAGCCCCAGCATTTT. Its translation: CASSYSIGQNQPQHF.

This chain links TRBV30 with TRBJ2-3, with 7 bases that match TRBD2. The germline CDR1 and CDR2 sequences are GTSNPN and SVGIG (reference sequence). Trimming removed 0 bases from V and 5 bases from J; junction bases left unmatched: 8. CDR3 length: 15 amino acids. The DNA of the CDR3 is TGTGCCTGGAGTGTACGTGCGGGAGTGCAAGATACGCAGTATTTT. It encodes CAWSVRAGVQDTQYF.

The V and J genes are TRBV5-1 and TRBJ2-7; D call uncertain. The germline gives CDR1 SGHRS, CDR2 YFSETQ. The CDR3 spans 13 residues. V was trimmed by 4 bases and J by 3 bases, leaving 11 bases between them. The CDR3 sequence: CASSLGYNYEQYF. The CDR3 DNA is TGCGCCAGCAGCCTGGGATACAACTACGAGCAGTACTTC.

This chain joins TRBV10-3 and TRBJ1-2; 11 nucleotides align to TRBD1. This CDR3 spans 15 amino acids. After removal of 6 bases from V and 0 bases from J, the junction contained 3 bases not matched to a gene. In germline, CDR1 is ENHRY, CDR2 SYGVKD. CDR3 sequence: CAISAGQGANYGYTF. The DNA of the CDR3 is TGTGCCATCAGCGCGGGACAGGGGGCTAACTATGGCTACACCTTC.

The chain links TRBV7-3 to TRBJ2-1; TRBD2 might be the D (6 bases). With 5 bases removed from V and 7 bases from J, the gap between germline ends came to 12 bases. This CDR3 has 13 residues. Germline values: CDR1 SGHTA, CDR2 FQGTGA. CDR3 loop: CASSPPRGNEQFF. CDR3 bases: TGTGCCAGCAGCCCCCCCCGGGGGAATGAGCAGTTCTTC.

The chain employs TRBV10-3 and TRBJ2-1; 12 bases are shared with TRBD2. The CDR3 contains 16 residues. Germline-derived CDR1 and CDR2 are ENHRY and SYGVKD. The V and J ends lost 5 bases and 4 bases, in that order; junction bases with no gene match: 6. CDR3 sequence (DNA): TGTGCCATCAGTACACCGGGACTAGCGGGTTACAATGAGCAGTTCTTC. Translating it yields CAISTPGLAGYNEQFF.

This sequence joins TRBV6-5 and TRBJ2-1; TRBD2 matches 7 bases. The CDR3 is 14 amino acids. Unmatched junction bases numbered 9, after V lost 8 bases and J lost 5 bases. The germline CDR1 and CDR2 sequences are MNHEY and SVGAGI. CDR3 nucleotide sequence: TGTGCCAGCTCAAACCCCGGGACTAACAATGAGCAGTTCTTC. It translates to CASSNPGTNNEQFF.

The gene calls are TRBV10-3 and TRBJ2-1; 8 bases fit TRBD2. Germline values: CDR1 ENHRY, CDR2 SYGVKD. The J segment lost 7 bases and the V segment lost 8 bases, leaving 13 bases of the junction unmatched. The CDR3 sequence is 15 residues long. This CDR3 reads CAISYSGSVGNEQFF. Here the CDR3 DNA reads TGTGCCATCTCTTACAGCGGGAGCGTAGGGAATGAGCAGTTCTTC.